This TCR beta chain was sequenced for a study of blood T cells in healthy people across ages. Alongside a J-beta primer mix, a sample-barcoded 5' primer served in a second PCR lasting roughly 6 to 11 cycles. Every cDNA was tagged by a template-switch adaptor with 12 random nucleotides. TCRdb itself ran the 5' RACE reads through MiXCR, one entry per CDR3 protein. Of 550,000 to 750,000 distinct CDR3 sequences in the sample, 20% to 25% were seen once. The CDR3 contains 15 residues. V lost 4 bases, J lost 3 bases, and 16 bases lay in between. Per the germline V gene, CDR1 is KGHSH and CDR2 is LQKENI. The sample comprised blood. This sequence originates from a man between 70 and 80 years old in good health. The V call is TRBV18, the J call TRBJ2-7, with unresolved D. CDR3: CASSLEMGARYEQYF. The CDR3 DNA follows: TGTGCCAGCTCACTAGAAATGGGTGCCCGCTACGAGCAGTACTTC. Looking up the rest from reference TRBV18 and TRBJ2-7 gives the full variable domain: NAGVMQNPRHLVRRRGQEARLRCSPMKGHSHVYWYRQLPEEGLKFMVYLQKENIIDESGMPKERFSAEFPKEGPSILRIQQVVRGDSAAYFCASSLEMGARYEQYFGPGTRLTVT.